The rows below give T cell receptor beta chains drawn from one sample of a study of T cell responses to AZD1222 COVID-19 vaccine. TCRdb keeps only in-frame clones here, not all; method: immunoSEQ multiplex PCR. The sample comprises around 150,000 clones, 92% of which are singletons, and about 2.3% rests with the top ten. The source material was peripheral blood, sampled on day 0 of AZD1222 vaccination. Every receptor here comes from an adult in good health. Each CDR3 is given with its conserved first and last residue. D genes are given only for firm matches. Clone size, where shown, is once, few, many, or a class for clones that have expanded.

abundance: -; d_gene: TRBD1; j_gene: TRBJ1-5; v_gene: TRBV19; CDR3aa: CASSGDRWQPQHF; CDR3nt: TGTGCCAGTAGTGGGGACAGGTGGCAGCCCCAGCATTTT
abundance: -; d_gene: -; j_gene: TRBJ2-3; v_gene: TRBV3-1/TRBV3-2; CDR3aa: CASSLTQGIGPDTQYF; CDR3nt: TGTGCCAGCAGCCTTACCCAGGGGATTGGGCCAGATACGCAGTATTTT
abundance: -; d_gene: TRBD2; j_gene: TRBJ2-5; v_gene: TRBV6-5; CDR3aa: CASSLSGGQETQYF; CDR3nt: TGTGCCAGCAGTCTTAGCGGGGGCCAAGAGACCCAGTACTTC
abundance: once; d_gene: -; j_gene: TRBJ2-7; v_gene: TRBV6-6; CDR3aa: CASSAPFGTSYEQYF; CDR3nt: TGTGCCAGCAGTGCCCCTTTTGGGACGTCCTACGAGCAGTACTTC
abundance: -; d_gene: -; j_gene: TRBJ2-7; v_gene: TRBV11-3; CDR3aa: CASSSISGEQYF; CDR3nt: TGTGCCAGCAGCTCTATCTCGGGCGAGCAGTACTTC
abundance: -; d_gene: TRBD1; j_gene: TRBJ1-2; v_gene: TRBV2; CDR3aa: CASARGQGMRDGYTF; CDR3nt: TGTGCCAGCGCACGAGGACAGGGGATGAGGGATGGCTACACCTTC
abundance: -; d_gene: TRBD2; j_gene: TRBJ2-1; v_gene: TRBV12-5; CDR3aa: CASGLRGLAGELFNSYNEQFF; CDR3nt: TGTGCTAGTGGTTTGAGGGGACTAGCGGGAGAGCTTTTCAACTCCTACAATGAGCAGTTCTTC
abundance: -; d_gene: TRBD1; j_gene: TRBJ1-5; v_gene: TRBV19; CDR3aa: CASKNLLGQVRNSNQPQHF; CDR3nt: TGTGCCAGTAAGAATCTGCTGGGACAGGTAAGGAATAGCAATCAGCCCCAGCATTTT
abundance: -; d_gene: -; j_gene: TRBJ2-7; v_gene: TRBV7-9; CDR3aa: CASSLVGPSYEQYF; CDR3nt: TGTGCCAGCAGCTTAGTTGGTCCATCCTACGAGCAGTACTTC
abundance: -; d_gene: -; j_gene: TRBJ1-3; v_gene: TRBV5-6; CDR3aa: CASSSLGMEGNTIYF; CDR3nt: TGTGCCAGCAGCTCGTTAGGGATGGAAGGAAACACCATATATTTT
abundance: -; d_gene: -; j_gene: TRBJ1-6; v_gene: TRBV4-3; CDR3aa: CASSQEGGWTPLHF; CDR3nt: TGCGCCAGCAGCCAAGAAGGCGGCTGGACACCCCTCCACTTT
abundance: -; d_gene: -; j_gene: TRBJ2-7; v_gene: TRBV27; CDR3aa: CASSSGWEQYF; CDR3nt: TGTGCCAGCAGTTCAGGGTGGGAGCAGTACTTC
abundance: -; d_gene: -; j_gene: TRBJ2-6; v_gene: TRBV2; CDR3aa: CASSERSGANVLTF; CDR3nt: TGTGCCAGCAGCGAGCGCTCTGGGGCCAACGTCCTGACTTTC
abundance: -; d_gene: TRBD2; j_gene: TRBJ2-7; v_gene: TRBV5-6; CDR3aa: CASSNIAASGRFTYEQYF; CDR3nt: TGTGCCAGCAGCAACATCGCGGCTAGCGGGAGGTTTACCTACGAGCAGTACTTC
abundance: -; d_gene: -; j_gene: TRBJ1-5; v_gene: TRBV19; CDR3aa: CASRSFIGGYSNQPQHF; CDR3nt: TGTGCCAGTAGGTCTTTTATTGGAGGATATAGCAATCAGCCCCAGCATTTT
abundance: -; d_gene: -; j_gene: TRBJ2-2; v_gene: TRBV27; CDR3aa: CASSLFVDFPTNTGELFF; CDR3nt: TGTGCCAGCAGTTTATTCGTCGACTTTCCCACGAACACCGGGGAGCTGTTTTTT
abundance: -; d_gene: -; j_gene: TRBJ2-5; v_gene: TRBV7-7; CDR3aa: CASSLDTGNQETQYF; CDR3nt: TGTGCCAGCAGCTTAGATACAGGAAACCAAGAGACCCAGTACTTC
abundance: -; d_gene: -; j_gene: TRBJ1-5; v_gene: TRBV30; CDR3aa: CAWSSRGDIFNQPQHF; CDR3nt: TGTGCCTGGAGTTCGAGGGGGGACATTTTTAATCAGCCCCAGCATTTT
abundance: -; d_gene: TRBD1; j_gene: TRBJ2-1; v_gene: TRBV5-4; CDR3aa: CASSGDRGSYNEQFF; CDR3nt: TGTGCCAGCAGCGGGGACAGGGGATCCTACAATGAGCAGTTCTTC
abundance: -; d_gene: TRBD2; j_gene: TRBJ2-7; v_gene: TRBV7-9; CDR3aa: CASSPWTSAYEQYF; CDR3nt: TGTGCCAGCAGCCCCTGGACTAGCGCCTACGAGCAGTACTTC
abundance: once; d_gene: -; j_gene: TRBJ1-2; v_gene: TRBV29-1; CDR3aa: CSVETPSGSYTF; CDR3nt: TGCAGCGTTGAAACCCCATCGGGTTCCTACACCTTC
abundance: -; d_gene: -; j_gene: TRBJ2-2; v_gene: TRBV9; CDR3aa: CASSRNTGELFF; CDR3nt: TGTGCCAGCAGCCGAAACACCGGGGAGCTGTTTTTT
abundance: -; d_gene: TRBD1; j_gene: TRBJ2-1; v_gene: TRBV3-1/TRBV3-2; CDR3aa: CASSQEIGQGGNNEQFF; CDR3nt: TGTGCCAGCAGCCAGGAGATTGGACAGGGGGGAAACAATGAGCAGTTCTTC
abundance: -; d_gene: -; j_gene: TRBJ2-7; v_gene: TRBV3-1/TRBV3-2; CDR3aa: CASSQERGRGRYEQYF; CDR3nt: TGTGCCAGCAGCCAAGAGAGAGGCAGGGGGAGGTACGAGCAGTACTTC
abundance: -; d_gene: -; j_gene: TRBJ1-5; v_gene: TRBV12-3/TRBV12-4; CDR3aa: CASSLKERQPQHF; CDR3nt: TGTGCCAGCAGTTTAAAGGAGAGGCAGCCCCAGCATTTT
abundance: -; d_gene: TRBD2; j_gene: TRBJ2-7; v_gene: TRBV13; CDR3aa: CASSRIPPGLAGELVSEQYF; CDR3nt: TGTGCCAGCAGCCGGATACCCCCGGGACTAGCGGGAGAGTTGGTCTCCGAGCAGTACTTC
abundance: -; d_gene: -; j_gene: TRBJ2-3; v_gene: TRBV18; CDR3aa: CASSVQASTDTQYF; CDR3nt: TGTGCCAGCTCAGTACAAGCAAGCACAGATACGCAGTATTTT
abundance: -; d_gene: TRBD1; j_gene: TRBJ2-3; v_gene: TRBV18; CDR3aa: CASQPGRGTDTQYF; CDR3nt: TGTGCCAGCCAACCAGGCAGGGGGACAGATACGCAGTATTTT
abundance: once; d_gene: TRBD1; j_gene: TRBJ1-6; v_gene: TRBV9; CDR3aa: CASSLTGVNNSPLHF; CDR3nt: TGTGCCAGCAGTCTGACAGGGGTGAATAATTCACCCCTCCACTTT
abundance: -; d_gene: TRBD2; j_gene: TRBJ2-2; v_gene: TRBV24-1; CDR3aa: CATRGGSGSLLNTGELFF; CDR3nt: TGTGCCACCAGAGGGGGTAGCGGGAGTCTTCTGAACACCGGGGAGCTGTTTTTT
abundance: -; d_gene: TRBD2; j_gene: TRBJ2-1; v_gene: TRBV6-1; CDR3aa: CASSEIGLAGENEQFF; CDR3nt: TGTGCCAGCAGTGAAATTGGACTAGCGGGAGAGAATGAGCAGTTCTTC
abundance: -; d_gene: -; j_gene: TRBJ2-7; v_gene: TRBV5-6; CDR3aa: CASSPRDFSYEQYF; CDR3nt: TGTGCCAGCAGCCCCCGGGACTTCTCCTACGAGCAGTACTTC